This is a list of T cell receptor beta chains from one sample in a study of blood T cell repertoires in COVID-19. TCRdb's copy holds only in-frame clones and misses some; the assay was immunoSEQ multiplex PCR. Of 200,000 to 250,000 clones in the sample, roughly 84% were seen once. The material sequenced was peripheral blood. The receptors originated from a man in his forties with acute or convalescent COVID-19. The CDR3 runs from the conserved cysteine through the conserved F or W. Each record gives: J gene, V gene, D gene, CDR3 DNA, CDR3 protein. D genes are given only for firm matches.

TRBJ1-4	TRBV6-6	TRBD1	TGTGCCAGCAGTTACTCATTACAGGGGGCAGGGGAAAAACTGTTTTTT	CASSYSLQGAGEKLFF
TRBJ1-3	TRBV30	TRBD1	TGTGCCACCGACAGGGGAGTCTCTGGAAACACCATATATTTT	CATDRGVSGNTIYF
TRBJ1-6	TRBV5-4	-	TGTGCCAGCAGTTCCCGCGGGGGTGATGGTTCACCCCTCCACTTT	CASSSRGGDGSPLHF
TRBJ1-2	TRBV7-9	-	TGTGCCAGCAGTCATTCCGGGTCGGCATATGGCTACACCTTC	CASSHSGSAYGYTF
TRBJ2-7	TRBV2	-	TGTGCCAGCAGTGATTTTAGGGGGAATAGGAAGCAGTACTTC	CASSDFRGNRKQYF
TRBJ1-2	TRBV10-1	-	TGCGCCAGCAGTGACCCCTCTGGTAGGGGCTGCTATGGCTACACCTTC	CASSDPSGRGCYGYTF
TRBJ2-1	TRBV6-2/TRBV6-3	-	TGTGCCAGCAGTCGTGACCCGGAGGGGCAGTTCTTC	CASSRDPEGQFF
TRBJ1-2	TRBV4-3	TRBD1	TGCGCCAGCAGCCTTCTACAGGGGGAGGGCTACACCTTC	CASSLLQGEGYTF
TRBJ1-1	TRBV19	TRBD1	TGTGCCAGTACCCTGACAGGGGGGGGGATGAACACTGAAGCTTTCTTT	CASTLTGGGMNTEAFF
TRBJ1-6	TRBV5-4	TRBD1	TGTGCCAGCAGCTGGGGGACAGGGAAGAATAATTCACCCCTCCACTTT	CASSWGTGKNNSPLHF